This T cell receptor beta chain was obtained from a study of blood T cell repertoires in COVID-19. Across the study: Spain, Italy and the United States supplied samples that represented acute and convalescent COVID-19. The analysed material was cDNA or gDNA that came from T cells, B-cell-depleted T cells, or PBMCs.

Germline trimming cut 0 bases from V and 3 bases from J; bases unmatched to any gene: 3. CDR1 SGHRS and CDR2 YFSETQ come from the germline V gene. The CDR3 consists of 15 residues. In the original analysis: Amplifying reference gene primers gave estimates of nucleated cell counts. Sequencing used immunoSEQ multiplex PCR; TCRdb keeps in-frame clones, though not all of them. For V, J and clone size, that table is used; D and trimming come from the DNA. The sample carries about 330,000 clones, approximately 87% recorded once. A note on this clone: This specimen includes other DNA sequences encoding the same CDR3.

Sequenced material: peripheral blood. The chain employs TRBV5-1 and TRBJ2-1; 7 bases fit TRBD2. This TCR was recovered from a woman aged 45-65 years with active or convalescent COVID-19. The CDR3 DNA reads TGCGCCAGCAGCTTGGTGGGCGGGGGCTACAATGAGCAGTTCTTC. Protein product: CASSLVGGGYNEQFF. The whole variable domain, filled in from reference TRBV5-1 and TRBJ2-1, reads KAGVTQTPRYLIKTRGQQVTLSCSPISGHRSVSWYQQTPGQGLQFLFEYFSETQRNKGNFPGRFSGRQFSNSRSEMNVSTLELGDSALYLCASSLVGGGYNEQFFGPGTRLTVL.